This TCR beta chain derives from a study of blood T cells in healthy people across ages. Details on this clonotype: Its antigen is as yet unknown.

It was with a sample-barcoded 5' primer and a J-beta primer mix that a second PCR of roughly 7 to 12 cycles was run. In TCRdb, the 5' RACE reads were re-called with MiXCR into one record per CDR3 protein. The table records 890,000 or so distinct CDR3 sequences, 55% to 65% of them present only once. General study points: There was a strong correlation between TCR beta diversity and naive T cell percentage.

Unmatched junction bases numbered 7, after V lost 5 bases and J lost 6 bases. Germline CDR1 LNHNV, CDR2 YYDKDF (reference sequence). This CDR3 is 14 amino acids long. Sample: blood. The receptor's source is a man aged 25 to 45 in good health. The chain carries TRBV15 and TRBJ2-3, with 8 bases lining up with TRBD2. In nucleotides, the CDR3 is TGTGCCACCAGCTGGGGACTAGGACCCGATACGCAGTATTTT. It specifies CATSWGLGPDTQYF.